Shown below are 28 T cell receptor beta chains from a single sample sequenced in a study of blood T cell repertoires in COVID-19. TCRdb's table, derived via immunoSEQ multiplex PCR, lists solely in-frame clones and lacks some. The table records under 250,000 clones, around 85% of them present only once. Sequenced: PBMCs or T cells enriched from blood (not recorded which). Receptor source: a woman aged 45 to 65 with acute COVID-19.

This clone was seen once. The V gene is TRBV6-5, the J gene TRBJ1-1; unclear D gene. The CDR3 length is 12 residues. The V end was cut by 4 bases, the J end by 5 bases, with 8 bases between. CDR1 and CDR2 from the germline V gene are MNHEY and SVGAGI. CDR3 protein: CASSFGRTEAFF. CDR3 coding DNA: TGTGCCAGCAGTTTCGGGAGGACTGAAGCTTTCTTT.

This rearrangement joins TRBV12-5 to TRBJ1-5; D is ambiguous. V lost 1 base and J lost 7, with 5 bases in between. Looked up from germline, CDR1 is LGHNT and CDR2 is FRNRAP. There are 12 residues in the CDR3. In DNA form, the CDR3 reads TGTGCTAGTGGTTTGGACTGGCAGCCCCAGCATTTT. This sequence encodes CASGLDWQPQHF.

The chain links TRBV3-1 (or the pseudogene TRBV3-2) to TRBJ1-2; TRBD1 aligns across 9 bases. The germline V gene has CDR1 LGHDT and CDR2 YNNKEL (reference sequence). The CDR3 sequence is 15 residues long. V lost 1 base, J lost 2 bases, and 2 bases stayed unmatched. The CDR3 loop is CASSQAGTGNYGYTF. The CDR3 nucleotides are TGTGCCAGCAGCCAAGCTGGGACAGGGAACTATGGCTACACCTTC.

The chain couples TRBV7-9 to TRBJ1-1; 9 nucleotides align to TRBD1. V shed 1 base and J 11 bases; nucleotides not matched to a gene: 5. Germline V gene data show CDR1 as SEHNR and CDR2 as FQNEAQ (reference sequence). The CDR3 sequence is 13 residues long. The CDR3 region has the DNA TGTGCCAGCAGCTTAGAGACAGGGGGGGCGGCTTTCTTT. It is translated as CASSLETGGAAFF.

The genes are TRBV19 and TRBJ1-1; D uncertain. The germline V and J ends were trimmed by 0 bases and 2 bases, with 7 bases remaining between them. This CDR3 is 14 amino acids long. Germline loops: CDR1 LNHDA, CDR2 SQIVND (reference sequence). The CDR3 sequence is CASSIEGINTEAFF. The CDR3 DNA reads TGTGCCAGTAGTATAGAGGGCATAAACACTGAAGCTTTCTTT.

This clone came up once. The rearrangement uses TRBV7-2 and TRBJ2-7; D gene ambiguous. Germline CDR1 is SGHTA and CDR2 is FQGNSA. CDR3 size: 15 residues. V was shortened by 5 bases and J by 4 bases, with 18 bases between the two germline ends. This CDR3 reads CASSHGSLLLYEQYF. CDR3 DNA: TGTGCCAGCAGCCATGGGTCCCTCCTACTATACGAGCAGTACTTC.

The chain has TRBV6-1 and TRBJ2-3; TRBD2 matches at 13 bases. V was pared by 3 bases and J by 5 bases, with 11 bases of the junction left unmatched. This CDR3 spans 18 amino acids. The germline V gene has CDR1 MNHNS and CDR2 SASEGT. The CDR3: CASSEVGLAGAGGDTQYF. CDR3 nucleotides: TGTGCCAGCAGTGAGGTCGGACTAGCGGGGGCCGGGGGAGATACGCAGTATTTT.

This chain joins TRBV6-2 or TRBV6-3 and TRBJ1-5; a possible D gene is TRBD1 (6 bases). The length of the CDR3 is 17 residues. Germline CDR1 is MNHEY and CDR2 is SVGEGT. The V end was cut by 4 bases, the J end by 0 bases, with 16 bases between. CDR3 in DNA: TGTGCCAGCAGTTTAAGGGGGACAACTTATAGCAATCAGCCCCAGCATTTT. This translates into CASSLRGTTYSNQPQHF.

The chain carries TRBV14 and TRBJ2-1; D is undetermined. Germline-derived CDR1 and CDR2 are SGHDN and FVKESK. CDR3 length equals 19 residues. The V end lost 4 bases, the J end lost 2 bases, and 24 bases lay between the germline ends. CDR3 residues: CASSPSRRPPIETYNEQFF. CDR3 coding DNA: TGTGCCAGCAGCCCCTCCCGCAGGCCACCGATCGAGACCTACAATGAGCAGTTCTTC.

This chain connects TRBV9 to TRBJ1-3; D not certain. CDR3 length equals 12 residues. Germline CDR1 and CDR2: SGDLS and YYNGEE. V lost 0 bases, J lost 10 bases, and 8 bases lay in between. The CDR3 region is CASSVDPRTIYF. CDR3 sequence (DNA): TGTGCCAGCAGCGTAGACCCCCGGACCATATATTTT.

DNA for the CDR3: TGCGCCAGCAGTTCCGGACTAGCGGGGGGAACAGATACGCAGTATTTT. It codes for CASSSGLAGGTDTQYF. V and J are TRBV5-1 and TRBJ2-3, with 14 positions matching TRBD2. Trimming removed 5 bases from V and 3 bases from J; junction bases left unmatched: 5. There are 16 residues in the CDR3. Germline assignment: CDR1 SGHRS and CDR2 YFSETQ.

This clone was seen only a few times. The CDR3 bases are TGTGCCAGCAGCCCCGGGGGGTTGGGGTTCAAGGGGACTGAAGCTTTCTTT. Translation: CASSPGGLGFKGTEAFF. J is TRBJ1-1 and V is TRBV7-2; the D gene is possibly TRBD1 (5 bases). V lost 5 bases, J lost 5 bases, and 24 bases lay in between. This CDR3 comprises 17 residues. Germline V gene lookup returns CDR1 SGHTA and CDR2 FQGNSA.

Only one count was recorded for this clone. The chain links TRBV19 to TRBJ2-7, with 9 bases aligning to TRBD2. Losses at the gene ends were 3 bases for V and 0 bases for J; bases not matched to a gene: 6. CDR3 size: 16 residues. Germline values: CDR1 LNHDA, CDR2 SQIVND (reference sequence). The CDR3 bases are TGTGCCAGTAGTATGTTGAGCGGGGGGCGCTCCTACGAGCAGTACTTC. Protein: CASSMLSGGRSYEQYF.

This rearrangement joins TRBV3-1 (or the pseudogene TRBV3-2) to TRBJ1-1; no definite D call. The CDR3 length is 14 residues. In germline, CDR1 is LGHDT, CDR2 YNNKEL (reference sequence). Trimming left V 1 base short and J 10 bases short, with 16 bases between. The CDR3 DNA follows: TGTGCCAGCAGCCAAGTAACAGCGGGTATCGGAGCTTTCTTT. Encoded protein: CASSQVTAGIGAFF.

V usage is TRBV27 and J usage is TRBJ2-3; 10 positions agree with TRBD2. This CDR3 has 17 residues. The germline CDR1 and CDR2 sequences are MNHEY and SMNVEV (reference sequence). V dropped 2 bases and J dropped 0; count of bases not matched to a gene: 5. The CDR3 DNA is TGTGCCAGCAGTTTAGGGACTAGCGCCACTAGCACAGATACGCAGTATTTT. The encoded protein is CASSLGTSATSTDTQYF.

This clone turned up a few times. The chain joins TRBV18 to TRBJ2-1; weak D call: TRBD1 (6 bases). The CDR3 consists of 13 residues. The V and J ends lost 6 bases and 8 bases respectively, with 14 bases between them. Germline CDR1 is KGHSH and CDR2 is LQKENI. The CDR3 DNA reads TGTGCCAGCTCCCAACAGGGATCCGATGAGCAGTTCTTC. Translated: CASSQQGSDEQFF.

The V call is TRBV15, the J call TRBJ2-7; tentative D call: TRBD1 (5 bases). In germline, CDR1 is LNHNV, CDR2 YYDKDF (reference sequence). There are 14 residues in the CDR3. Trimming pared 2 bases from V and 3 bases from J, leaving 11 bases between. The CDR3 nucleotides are TGTGCCACCAGCAGACCAGGAGACAGCTACGAGCAGTACTTC. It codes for CATSRPGDSYEQYF.

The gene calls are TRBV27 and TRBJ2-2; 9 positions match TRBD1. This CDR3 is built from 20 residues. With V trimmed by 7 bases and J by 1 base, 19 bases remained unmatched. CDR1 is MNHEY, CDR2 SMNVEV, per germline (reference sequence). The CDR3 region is CASIPYGVQGANRNTGELFF. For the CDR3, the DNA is TGTGCCAGCATCCCATACGGGGTACAGGGGGCGAATCGGAACACCGGGGAGCTGTTTTTT.

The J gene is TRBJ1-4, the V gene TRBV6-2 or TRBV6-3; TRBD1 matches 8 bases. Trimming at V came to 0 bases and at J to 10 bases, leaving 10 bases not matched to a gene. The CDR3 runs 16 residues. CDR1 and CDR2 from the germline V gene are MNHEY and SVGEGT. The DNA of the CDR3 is TGTGCCAGCAGTTACTCGAGTAAACAGGGGGTTCGAAAACTGTTTTTT. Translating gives CASSYSSKQGVRKLFF.

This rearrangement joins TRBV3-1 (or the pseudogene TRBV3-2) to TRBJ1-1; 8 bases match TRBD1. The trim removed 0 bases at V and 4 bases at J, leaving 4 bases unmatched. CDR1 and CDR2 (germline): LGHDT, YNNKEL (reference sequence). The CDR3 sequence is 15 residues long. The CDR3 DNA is TGTGCCAGCAGCCAAGATTTAACAGGGGGCACTGAAGCTTTCTTT. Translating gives CASSQDLTGGTEAFF.

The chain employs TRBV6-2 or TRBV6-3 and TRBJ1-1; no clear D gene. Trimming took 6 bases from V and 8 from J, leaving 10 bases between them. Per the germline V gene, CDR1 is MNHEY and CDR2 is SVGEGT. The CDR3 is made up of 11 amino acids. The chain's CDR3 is CASSNRREAFF. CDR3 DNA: TGTGCCAGCAGCAATCGCAGGGAAGCTTTCTTT.

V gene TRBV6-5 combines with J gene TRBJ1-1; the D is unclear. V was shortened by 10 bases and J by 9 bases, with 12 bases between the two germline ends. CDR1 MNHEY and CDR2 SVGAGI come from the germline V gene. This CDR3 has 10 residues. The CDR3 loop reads CANGWAQAFF. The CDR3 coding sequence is TGTGCCAACGGTTGGGCCCAAGCTTTCTTT.

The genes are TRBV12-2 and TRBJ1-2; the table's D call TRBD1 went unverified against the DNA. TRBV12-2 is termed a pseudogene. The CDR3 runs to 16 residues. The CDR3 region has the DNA TGTGCAAGTCGCTTAGTAGCACAGGCCTCTCCCCATGGCTACACCTTC. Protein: CASRLVAQASPHGYTF.

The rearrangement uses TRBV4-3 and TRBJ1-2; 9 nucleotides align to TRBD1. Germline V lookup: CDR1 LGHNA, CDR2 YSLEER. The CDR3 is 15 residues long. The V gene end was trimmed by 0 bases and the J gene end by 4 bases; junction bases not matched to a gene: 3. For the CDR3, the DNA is TGCGCCAGCAGCCAAGATGGGACAGGGATCTATGGCTACACCTTC. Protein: CASSQDGTGIYGYTF.

CDR3 protein: CASGRGREKLFF. DNA of the CDR3: TGTGCCAGCGGACGGGGGAGAGAAAAACTGTTTTTT. The gene calls are TRBV27 and TRBJ1-4, with D maybe TRBD1 (5 bases). Trimming took 8 bases from V and 8 from J, leaving 12 bases between them. This CDR3 contains 12 residues. From germline, CDR1 is MNHEY and CDR2 SMNVEV (reference sequence).

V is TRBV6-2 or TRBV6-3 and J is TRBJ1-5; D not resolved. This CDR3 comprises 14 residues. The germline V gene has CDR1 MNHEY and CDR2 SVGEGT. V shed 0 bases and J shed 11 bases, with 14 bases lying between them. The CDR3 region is CASSYSASAGSQHF. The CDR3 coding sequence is TGTGCCAGCAGTTACTCGGCTTCGGCGGGGTCCCAGCATTTT.

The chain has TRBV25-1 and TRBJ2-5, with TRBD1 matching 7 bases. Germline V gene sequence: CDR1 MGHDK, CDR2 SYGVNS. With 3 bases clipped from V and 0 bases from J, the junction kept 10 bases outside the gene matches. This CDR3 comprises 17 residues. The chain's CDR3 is CASSDVLGQRYQETQYF. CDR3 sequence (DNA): TGTGCCAGCAGTGATGTGTTGGGACAGAGGTACCAAGAGACCCAGTACTTC.

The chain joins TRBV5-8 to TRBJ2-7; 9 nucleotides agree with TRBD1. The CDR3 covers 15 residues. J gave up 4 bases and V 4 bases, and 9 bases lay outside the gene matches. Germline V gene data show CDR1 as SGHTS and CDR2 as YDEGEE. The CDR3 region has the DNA TGTGCCAGCAGCCTACGTGGGACAGGGTTATACGAGCAGTACTTC. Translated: CASSLRGTGLYEQYF. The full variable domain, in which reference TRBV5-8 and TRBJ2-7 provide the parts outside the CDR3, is EAGVTQSPTHLIKTRGQQATLRCSPISGHTSVYWYQQALGLGLQFLLWYDEGEERNRGNFPPRFSGRQFPNYSSELNVNALELEDSALYLCASSLRGTGLYEQYFGPGTRLTVT.